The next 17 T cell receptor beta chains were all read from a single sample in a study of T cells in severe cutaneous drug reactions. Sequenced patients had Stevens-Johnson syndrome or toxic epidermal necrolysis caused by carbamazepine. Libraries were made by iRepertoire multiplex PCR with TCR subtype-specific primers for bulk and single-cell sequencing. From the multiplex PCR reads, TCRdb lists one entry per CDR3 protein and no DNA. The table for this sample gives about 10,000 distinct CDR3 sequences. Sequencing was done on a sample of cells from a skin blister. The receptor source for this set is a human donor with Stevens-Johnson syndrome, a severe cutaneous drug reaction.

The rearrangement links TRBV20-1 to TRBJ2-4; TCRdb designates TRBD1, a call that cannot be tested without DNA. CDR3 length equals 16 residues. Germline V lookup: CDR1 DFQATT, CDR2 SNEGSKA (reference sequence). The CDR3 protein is CSASPSTVPRGPIQYF.

The CDR3 loop is CSATDPRLDNEQFF. The V gene is TRBV20-1, the J gene TRBJ2-1; absent DNA, TCRdb's TRBD2 call cannot be checked. Germline V gene data show CDR1 as DFQATT and CDR2 as SNEGSKA (reference sequence). The CDR3 is made up of 14 amino acids.

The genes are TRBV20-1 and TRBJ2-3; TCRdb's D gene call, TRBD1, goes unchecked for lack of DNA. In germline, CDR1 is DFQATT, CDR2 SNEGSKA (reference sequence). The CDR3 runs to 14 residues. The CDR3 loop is CSATDSTSTDTQYF.

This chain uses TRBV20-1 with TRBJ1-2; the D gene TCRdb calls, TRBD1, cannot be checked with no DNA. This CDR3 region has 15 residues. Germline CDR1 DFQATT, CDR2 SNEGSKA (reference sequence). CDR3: CSAPGTGKEAYGYTF.

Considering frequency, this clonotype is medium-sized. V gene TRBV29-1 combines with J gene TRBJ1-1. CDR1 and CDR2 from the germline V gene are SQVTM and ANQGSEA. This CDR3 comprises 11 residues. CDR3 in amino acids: CSVAGAAEAFF.

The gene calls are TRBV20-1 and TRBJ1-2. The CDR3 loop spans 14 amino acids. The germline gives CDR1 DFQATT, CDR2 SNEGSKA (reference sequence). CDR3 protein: CSARDLRSSWGYTF.

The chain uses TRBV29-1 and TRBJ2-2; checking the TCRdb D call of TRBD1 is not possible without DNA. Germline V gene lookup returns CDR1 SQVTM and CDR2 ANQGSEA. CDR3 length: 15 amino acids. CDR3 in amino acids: CSVPGPGSNTGELFF.

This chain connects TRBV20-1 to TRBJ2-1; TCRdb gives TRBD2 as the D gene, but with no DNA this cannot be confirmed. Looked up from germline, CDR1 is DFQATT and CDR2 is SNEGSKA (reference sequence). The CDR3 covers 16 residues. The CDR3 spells CSARDWASGVYNEQFF.

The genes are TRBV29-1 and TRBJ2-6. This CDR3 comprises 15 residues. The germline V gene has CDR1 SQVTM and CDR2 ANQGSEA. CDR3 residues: CSVEPPSSGANVLTF.

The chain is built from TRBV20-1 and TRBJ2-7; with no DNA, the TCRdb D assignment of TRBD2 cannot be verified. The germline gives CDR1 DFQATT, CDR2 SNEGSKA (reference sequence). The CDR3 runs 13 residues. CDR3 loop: CSASGRSTYEQYF.

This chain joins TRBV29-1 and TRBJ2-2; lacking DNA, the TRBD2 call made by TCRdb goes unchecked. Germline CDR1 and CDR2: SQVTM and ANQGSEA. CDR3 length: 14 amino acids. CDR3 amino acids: CSVSGLAGAGELFF.

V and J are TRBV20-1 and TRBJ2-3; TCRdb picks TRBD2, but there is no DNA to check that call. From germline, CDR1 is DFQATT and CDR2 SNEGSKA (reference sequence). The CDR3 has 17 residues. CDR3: CSARDPTSGGSTDTQYF.

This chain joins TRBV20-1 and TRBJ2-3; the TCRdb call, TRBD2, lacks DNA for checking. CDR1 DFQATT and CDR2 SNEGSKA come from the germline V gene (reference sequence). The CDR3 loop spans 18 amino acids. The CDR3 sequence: CSARSVAGGRPLGDTQYF.

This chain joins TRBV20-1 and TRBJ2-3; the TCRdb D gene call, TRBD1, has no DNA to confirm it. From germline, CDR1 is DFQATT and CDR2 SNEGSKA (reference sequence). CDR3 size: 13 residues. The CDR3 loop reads CSAGPGSTDTQYF.

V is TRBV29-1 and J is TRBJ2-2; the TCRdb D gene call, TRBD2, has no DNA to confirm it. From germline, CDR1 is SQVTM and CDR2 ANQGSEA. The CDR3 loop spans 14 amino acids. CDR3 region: CSAGAGGETGELFF.

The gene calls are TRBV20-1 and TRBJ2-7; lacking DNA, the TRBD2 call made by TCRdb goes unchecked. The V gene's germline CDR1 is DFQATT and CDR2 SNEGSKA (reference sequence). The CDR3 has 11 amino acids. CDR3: CSASGSREQYF.

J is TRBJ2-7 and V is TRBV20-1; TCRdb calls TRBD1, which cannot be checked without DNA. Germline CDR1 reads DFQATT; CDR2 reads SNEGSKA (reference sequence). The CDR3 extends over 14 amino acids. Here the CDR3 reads CSASQRQGLYEQYF.